Listed below are T cell receptor beta chains from one sample, sequenced in a study of prognosis after radiotherapy for stage I lung cancer. From the multiplex PCR reads, TCRdb called clonotypes with MiXCR, one entry per CDR3 protein. Among 20,000 to 30,000 distinct CDR3 sequences listed, more than 35% were seen once. Sequenced here: PBMCs, sampled before or after stereotactic body radiation therapy (not recorded which). The receptors come from a donor older than 45 with non-small cell lung cancer. The CDR3 runs from the conserved cysteine through the conserved F or W. The D gene is left open where the match is weak. A row's size may be missing; if present it is once, few, many or a size class.

j_call v_call clone_size d_call cdr3_nt cdr3_aa
TRBJ1-1 TRBV7-9 NA NA TGTGCCAACAGCTTAGTGTGGAGCGGGGACACTGAAGCTCTCTTT CANSLVWSGDTEALF
TRBJ1-1 TRBV6-1 NA TRBD1 TGTGCCAGCAGACGACAGGGACAGATGGGCACTGAAGCTTTCTTT CASRRQGQMGTEAFF
TRBJ1-2 TRBV7-8 NA NA TGTGCCAGCAGCTTTGGTATGGAAGGCTACACCTTC CASSFGMEGYTF
TRBJ1-3 TRBV11-2 medium-sized TRBD1 TGTGCCAGCAGCGATGGACAGGGGGCACTTACTGGAAACACCATATATTTT CASSDGQGALTGNTIYF
TRBJ2-3 TRBV29-1 many NA TGCAGCGTTGTCCTCGGTTCCACAGATACGCAGTATTTT CSVVLGSTDTQYF
TRBJ2-7 TRBV3-1 many TRBD1 TGTGCCAGCAGCCAAGAACGGACAGGGTCCTACGAGCAGTACTTC CASSQERTGSYEQYF
TRBJ2-7 TRBV6-1 NA NA TGTGCCATCAGTGTCTGGGGAAACTACGAGCATTACTTC CAISVWGNYEHYF
TRBJ2-1 TRBV11-3 medium-sized NA TGTGCCAGCAGCTTAATGGCAGGGCTGTACAATGAGCAGTTCTTC CASSLMAGLYNEQFF
TRBJ2-2 TRBV28 NA TRBD2 TGTGCCAGCAGTTCTAGCGGGGAGAAAACCGGGGAGCTGCTTTTT CASSSSGEKTGELLF
TRBJ2-7 TRBV5-6 many NA TGTGCCAGCAGCTTGACTGGCCTTTACTACGAGCAGTACTTC CASSLTGLYYEQYF